The 26 T cell receptor beta chains reported below all come from one sample, sequenced in a study of blood T cell repertoires in COVID-19. Libraries were prepared by immunoSEQ multiplex PCR; TCRdb keeps only in-frame clonotypes and omits some of them. The sample consists of about 110,000 clones, 85% of them appearing once. Sequenced material: peripheral blood. Receptors were obtained from a human donor in a cohort sampled during active COVID-19.

This rearrangement joins TRBV30 to TRBJ1-2, with 9 bases aligning to TRBD1. The CDR3 runs 15 residues. After removal of 2 bases from V and 2 bases from J, the junction contained 6 bases not matched to a gene. CDR1 GTSNPN and CDR2 SVGIG come from the germline V gene (reference sequence). The CDR3 protein is CAWSRGTGKNYGYTF. The CDR3 coding sequence is TGTGCCTGGAGTAGAGGGACAGGGAAGAACTATGGCTACACCTTC.

The chain is built from TRBV20-1 and TRBJ1-3, with a tentative D call TRBD1 (5 bases). The germline V gene has CDR1 DFQATT and CDR2 SNEGSKA (reference sequence). The CDR3 totals 15 residues. Trimming took 3 bases from V and 2 from J, leaving 14 bases between them. The CDR3 spells CSASRPQGTGNTIYF. The CDR3 DNA sequence: TGCAGTGCTAGTCGTCCGCAGGGTACTGGAAACACCATATATTTT.

The rearrangement joins TRBV29-1 to TRBJ2-5; D remains unclear. Germline V gene lookup returns CDR1 SQVTM and CDR2 ANQGSEA. Trimming took 6 bases from V and 7 from J, leaving 24 bases between them. The CDR3 is 15 residues long. The CDR3 DNA follows: TGCAGCGTACGAAATCGGGTCGGAGTGACGGGGACCCAGTACTTC. Its protein product is CSVRNRVGVTGTQYF.

The V gene is TRBV7-2, the J gene TRBJ2-7; the D gene is possibly TRBD2 (6 bases). CDR1 is SGHTA and CDR2 is FQGNSA in the germline V gene. The length of the CDR3 is 16 residues. The V gene lost 2 bases and the J gene lost 1 base, with 15 bases spanning the gap. The chain's CDR3 is CASSLLGLQPSYEQYF. CDR3 DNA: TGTGCCAGCAGCTTATTGGGACTGCAACCGTCCTACGAGCAGTACTTC.

The rearrangement joins TRBV6-5 to TRBJ1-6; tentative D call: TRBD1 (5 bases). With 7 bases removed from V and 10 bases from J, the gap between germline ends came to 20 bases. The CDR3 consists of 15 residues. CDR1 and CDR2 (germline): MNHEY, SVGAGI. CDR3 region: CASTPSEGAVSPLHF. CDR3 nucleotide sequence: TGTGCCAGCACACCTTCGGAAGGGGCGGTGTCACCCCTCCACTTT.

The chain employs TRBV5-1 and TRBJ1-1, with D possibly TRBD1 on 6 matching bases. Germline CDR1 SGHRS, CDR2 YFSETQ. CDR3 size: 16 residues. V was shortened by 0 bases and J by 4 bases, with 16 bases between the two germline ends. As DNA, the CDR3 is TGCGCCAGCAGCTTGGATTCCTTCAGGGGCCTCACTGAAGCTTTCTTT. It codes for CASSLDSFRGLTEAFF.

The chain carries TRBV6-6 and TRBJ1-1, with D uncertain. This CDR3 contains 13 residues. Germline-derived CDR1 and CDR2 are MNHNY and SVGAGI (reference sequence). The V gene lost 0 bases and the J gene lost 5 bases, with 7 bases spanning the gap. In DNA form, the CDR3 reads TGTGCCAGCAGTTACTCGGCCAGGACTGAAGCTTTCTTT. Amino acids: CASSYSARTEAFF.

The chain recombines TRBV12-5 with TRBJ2-7; D is possibly TRBD2 (7 bases). In germline, CDR1 is LGHNT, CDR2 FRNRAP. The CDR3 runs 12 residues. Trimming pared 11 bases from V and 4 bases from J, leaving 15 bases between. The CDR3 here is CAPEGGGYEQYF. The CDR3 nucleotides read TGTGCTCCCGAGGGGGGGGGTTACGAGCAGTACTTC.

This clone has a handful of counts. The V and J genes are TRBV21-1 and TRBJ1-4. TRBV21-1 is shown as a pseudogene. The CDR3 sequence is 15 residues long. CDR3 amino acids: CASSSILATNEKLFF. CDR3 nucleotides: TGTGCCAGCAGCTCTATATTGGCAACTAATGAAAAACTGTTTTTT.

This rearrangement joins TRBV7-2 to TRBJ2-7; TRBD1 matches at 9 bases. Germline CDR1 SGHTA, CDR2 FQGNSA. The CDR3 length is 16 residues. Unmatched junction bases numbered 6, after V lost 1 base and J lost 2 bases. As DNA, the CDR3 is TGTGCCAGCAGCTTAGACAGGGGGCGTGGAACCTACGAGCAGTACTTC. This gives the protein CASSLDRGRGTYEQYF. The variable domain in full, completed from reference TRBV7-2 and TRBJ2-7, reads GAGVSQSPSNKVTEKGKDVELRCDPISGHTALYWYRQSLGQGLEFLIYFQGNSAPDKSGLPSDRFSAERTGGSVSTLTIQRTQQEDSAVYLCASSLDRGRGTYEQYFGPGTRLTVT.

This clone appeared a few times. The gene calls are TRBV4-2 and TRBJ1-3; D may be TRBD1 (5 bases). The germline CDR1 and CDR2 sequences are LGHNA and YNFKEQ. V was cut by 0 bases and J by 3 bases, with 12 bases left in between. The CDR3 has 16 residues. CDR3 coding DNA: TGTGCCAGCAGCCAAGAGATATCAGGGTTTGGAAACACCATATATTTT. Translation: CASSQEISGFGNTIYF.

This clone was found once. This chain uses TRBV20-1 with TRBJ2-1, with 7 bases that match TRBD1. V trimming: 5 bases; J trimming: 7 bases; junction bases outside the gene matches: 2. CDR1 is DFQATT and CDR2 is SNEGSKA in the germline V gene (reference sequence). This CDR3 is built from 11 residues. CDR3 sequence: CSAQQGNEQFF. The CDR3 DNA reads TGCAGTGCTCAACAGGGGAATGAGCAGTTCTTC.

The chain has TRBV3-1 (or the pseudogene TRBV3-2) and TRBJ2-1, with D tentatively TRBD2 (6 bases). The germline CDR1 and CDR2 sequences are LGHDT and YNNKEL (reference sequence). The CDR3 contains 15 residues. V was pared by 2 bases and J by 3 bases, with 11 bases between. The CDR3 here is CASSQTGVYYNEQFF. In nucleotides, the CDR3 is TGTGCCAGCAGCCAAACGGGGGTTTACTACAATGAGCAGTTCTTC.

The J gene is TRBJ1-4, the V gene TRBV5-1, with 8 positions matching TRBD1. Losses at the gene ends were 4 bases for V and 4 bases for J; bases not matched to a gene: 6. Germline V gives CDR1 SGHRS, CDR2 YFSETQ. The CDR3 length is 15 residues. CDR3 coding DNA: TGCGCCAGCAGCCCCAGGGGGCTGAGTAATGAAAAACTGTTTTTT. Protein sequence: CASSPRGLSNEKLFF.

The chain recombines TRBV7-2 with TRBJ1-6; a possible D gene is TRBD1 (5 bases). Trimming removed 5 bases from V and 8 bases from J, with 16 bases in between. This CDR3 comprises 15 residues. Germline V gives CDR1 SGHTA, CDR2 FQGNSA. DNA of the CDR3: TGTGCCAGCAGCCCCGGGAGGGGTATGGATTCACCCCTCCACTTT. Residues: CASSPGRGMDSPLHF.

The rearrangement joins TRBV15 to TRBJ2-3; 10 bases agree with TRBD1. The CDR3 contains 15 residues. In germline, CDR1 is LNHNV, CDR2 YYDKDF (reference sequence). V lost 6 bases and J lost 1; bases outside the gene matches: 4. Written as DNA, the CDR3 is TGTGCCACCAGTAAGGACAGGGGGGGCACAGATACGCAGTATTTT. Protein product: CATSKDRGGTDTQYF.

The chain links TRBV10-3 to TRBJ2-1; a possible D gene is TRBD2 (6 bases). CDR3 length: 15 residues. Trimming took 3 bases from V and 7 from J, leaving 16 bases between them. Looked up from germline, CDR1 is ENHRY and CDR2 is SYGVKD. CDR3 residues: CAISESGDPSNEQFF. Here the CDR3 DNA reads TGTGCCATCAGTGAATCGGGGGATCCCTCTAATGAGCAGTTCTTC.

This chain links TRBV6-5 with TRBJ2-2; weak D call: TRBD1 (6 bases). The CDR3 runs to 14 residues. The V gene's germline CDR1 is MNHEY and CDR2 SVGAGI. V was shortened by 6 bases and J by 1 base, with 9 bases between the two germline ends. The CDR3 is CASSQDRNTGELFF. Here the CDR3 DNA reads TGTGCCAGCAGCCAGGACAGGAACACCGGGGAGCTGTTTTTT.

J is TRBJ2-5 and V is TRBV7-9, with 9 nucleotides matching TRBD1. The V segment lost 3 bases and the J segment 1 base; nucleotides outside the gene matches: 0. Germline V CDR1 and CDR2: SEHNR, FQNEAQ (reference sequence). This CDR3 is built from 14 residues. The CDR3 here is CASSLGQGQETQYF. CDR3 bases: TGTGCCAGCAGCTTGGGACAGGGCCAAGAGACCCAGTACTTC.

This rearrangement joins TRBV30 to TRBJ2-4; 8 nucleotides agree with TRBD1. CDR1 is GTSNPN, CDR2 SVGIG, per germline (reference sequence). J was trimmed by 13 bases and V by 8 bases; bases with no gene match: 10. The CDR3 is 11 amino acids. The CDR3 loop reads CAGTGTGPQYF. The DNA of the CDR3 is TGTGCCGGAACCGGGACAGGTCCACAGTACTTC.

The V call is TRBV19, the J call TRBJ1-2; possibly TRBD1 for D (6 bases). Trimming shortened V by 3 bases and J by 2 bases, and 7 bases separated the two germline ends. CDR3 length: 13 amino acids. Germline CDR1 reads LNHDA; CDR2 reads SQIVND (reference sequence). The CDR3 sequence: CASSMQGNYGYTF. The CDR3 nucleotides read TGTGCCAGTAGTATGCAGGGGAACTATGGCTACACCTTC. Complete variable domain (other parts from reference TRBV19 and TRBJ1-2): DGGITQSPKYLFRKEGQNVTLSCEQNLNHDAMYWYRQDPGQGLRLIYYSQIVNDFQKGDIAEGYSVSREKKESFPLTVTSAQKNPTAFYLCASSMQGNYGYTFGSGTRLTVV.

The rearrangement uses TRBV7-9 and TRBJ1-5, with TRBD1 as a possible D gene (5 bases). V lost 0 bases to trimming and J lost 11 bases, with 14 bases between them. Germline V gene lookup returns CDR1 SEHNR and CDR2 FQNEAQ (reference sequence). The CDR3 consists of 14 residues. In DNA form, the CDR3 reads TGTGCCAGCAGCTTAGCGGGGCTCCGTGAGACCCAGCATTTT. It specifies CASSLAGLRETQHF.

The chain carries TRBV7-6 and TRBJ1-5; D remains unclear. CDR1 is SGHVS and CDR2 is FNYEAQ in the germline V gene. V lost 6 bases and J 3 bases, leaving 12 bases between the germline ends. The CDR3 contains 14 residues. The CDR3: CASSPGFSNQPQHF. In DNA, the CDR3 is TGTGCCAGCAGTCCAGGATTTTCCAATCAGCCCCAGCATTTT.

This chain uses TRBV10-3 with TRBJ1-2; the D gene is possibly TRBD1 (5 bases). Trimming pared 4 bases from V and 4 bases from J, leaving 16 bases between. The CDR3 totals 15 residues. The V gene's germline CDR1 is ENHRY and CDR2 SYGVKD. As DNA, the CDR3 is TGTGCCATCAGTGGGACCTCTCGGGGGAGCTATGGCTACACCTTC. Its protein is CAISGTSRGSYGYTF.

This clone was found a few times. The chain uses TRBV7-9 and TRBJ1-2; 12 nucleotides match TRBD1. The germline CDR1 and CDR2 sequences are SEHNR and FQNEAQ (reference sequence). The CDR3 loop spans 17 amino acids. V dropped 3 bases and J dropped 8; count of bases not matched to a gene: 13. The CDR3 loop reads CASSLETGTGGMRGYTF. The DNA for the CDR3 is TGTGCCAGCAGCTTGGAAACCGGGACAGGGGGCATGAGGGGCTACACCTTC.

The chain joins TRBV9 to TRBJ2-1, with TRBD2 matching over 12 bases. The germline V gene has CDR1 SGDLS and CDR2 YYNGEE. V lost 0 bases, J lost 0 bases, and 4 bases stayed unmatched. This CDR3 comprises 18 residues. The CDR3 bases are TGTGCCAGCAGCGTAGGGCTAGCGGGGGGGCTCTCCTACAATGAGCAGTTCTTC. This encodes CASSVGLAGGLSYNEQFF. Full variable domain (missing parts from reference TRBV9 and TRBJ2-1): DSGVTQTPKHLITATGQRVTLRCSPRSGDLSVYWYQQSLDQGLQFLIQYYNGEERAKGNILERFSAQQFPDLHSELNLSSLELGDSALYFCASSVGLAGGLSYNEQFFGPGTRLTVL.